The clone carrying this T cell receptor beta chain has at least ten counts. The sample comes from a study of CD8 T cells in ankylosing spondylitis. TCRdb passed the 5' RACE reads through MiXCR, listing each CDR3 protein once. The sample has some 39,000 distinct CDR3 sequences; under 15% are singletons. In germline, CDR1 is MNHEY, CDR2 SVGAGI. The V end lost 4 bases, the J end lost 4 bases, and 10 bases lay between the germline ends. The CDR3 is 13 amino acids. Sequencing input: synovial fluid, either unsorted or a sorted T cell fraction (not recorded which). J is TRBJ2-5 and V is TRBV6-5; D not certain. The sequence derives from a male donor with ankylosing spondylitis. The chain's CDR3 is CASSLVPGETQYF. The CDR3 DNA reads as TGTGCCAGCAGTTTGGTTCCGGGAGAGACCCAGTACTTC.